This T cell receptor beta chain is drawn from a study of T cell clonotyping in hematopoietic cell transplantation. Germline loops: CDR1 KGHSH, CDR2 LQKENI. The CDR3 totals 13 residues. V was shortened by 3 bases and J by 4 bases, with 7 bases between the two germline ends. Overall study results and limits: Few recipient clonotypes overlapped donors; over 95% were de novo at given depth. Pathologically expanded recipient clonotypes increased progressively from day 30 to day 180 as diversity fell.

The method was immunoSEQ multiplex PCR; TCRdb's version includes in-frame clones alone and lacks a portion of them. The table lists about 27,000 clones, approximately 95% of them singletons, with 1.4% to 1.5% in the top ten. Remarks on this clone: What it binds is not known.

The source of this sequence is a man in his fifties or sixties in good health. Some clones in this sample may be carry-over from other donors' samples. Sequencing was carried out using peripheral blood mononuclear cells. The J gene is TRBJ1-5, the V gene TRBV18; no firm D call. CDR3 DNA sequence: TGTGCCAGCTCACCTTCGGGGAATCAGCCCCAGCATTTT. Translating it yields CASSPSGNQPQHF.